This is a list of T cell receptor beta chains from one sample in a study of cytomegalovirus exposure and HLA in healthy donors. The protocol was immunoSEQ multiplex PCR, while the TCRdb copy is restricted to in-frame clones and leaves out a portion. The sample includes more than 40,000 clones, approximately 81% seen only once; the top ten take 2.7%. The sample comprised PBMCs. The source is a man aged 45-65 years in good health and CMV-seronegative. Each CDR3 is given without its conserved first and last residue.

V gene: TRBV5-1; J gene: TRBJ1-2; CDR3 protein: ASSLGPREGYT
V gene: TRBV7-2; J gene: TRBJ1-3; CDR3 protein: ASSLVSGRGNTIY
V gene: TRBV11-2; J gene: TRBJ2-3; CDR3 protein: ASSRDRGSDTQY
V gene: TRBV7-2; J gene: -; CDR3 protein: ASSPPRTSGRVDEQY
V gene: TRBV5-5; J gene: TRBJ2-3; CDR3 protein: ASSWGQGGADTQY
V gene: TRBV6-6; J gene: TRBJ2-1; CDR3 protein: ASSYVQGNYNEQF
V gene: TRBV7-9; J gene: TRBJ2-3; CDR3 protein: ASSSKTQRGAYADTQY
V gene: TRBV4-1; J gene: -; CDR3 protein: ASSRGGEPTYEQY
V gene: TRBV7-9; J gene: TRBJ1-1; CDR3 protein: ASSSQAWDTEAF
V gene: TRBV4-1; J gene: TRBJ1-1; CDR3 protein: ASSFQNTEAF
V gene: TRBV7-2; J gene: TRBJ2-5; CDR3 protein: ASSSGDREWETQY
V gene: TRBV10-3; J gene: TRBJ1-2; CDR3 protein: AISLDRGSYGYT
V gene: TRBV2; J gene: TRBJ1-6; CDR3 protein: ASGENTGPSYNSPLH
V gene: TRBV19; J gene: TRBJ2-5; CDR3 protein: ASSPQGGQGRKETQY
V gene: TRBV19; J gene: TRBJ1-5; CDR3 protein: ASSIGGGVRQPQH
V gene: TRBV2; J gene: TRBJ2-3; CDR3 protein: ATTKRDRSTDTQY
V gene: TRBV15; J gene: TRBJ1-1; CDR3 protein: ATSRDRGYGNTEAF
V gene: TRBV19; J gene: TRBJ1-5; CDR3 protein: ASSIGTGGNQPQH
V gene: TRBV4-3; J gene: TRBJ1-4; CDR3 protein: ASSQDTRGGRTNEKLF
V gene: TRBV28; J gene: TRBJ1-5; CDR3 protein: ASSFPGLGPQH
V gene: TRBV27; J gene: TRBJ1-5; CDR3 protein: ASSLRGTGHSAPSQPQH
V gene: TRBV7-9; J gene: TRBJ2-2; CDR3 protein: ASGPGELF
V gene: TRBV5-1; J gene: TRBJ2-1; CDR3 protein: ASSRRTSGSGEQF
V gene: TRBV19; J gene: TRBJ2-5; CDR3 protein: ASSISRGAETQY
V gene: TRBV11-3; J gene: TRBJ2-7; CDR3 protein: ASSAAGGISEQY
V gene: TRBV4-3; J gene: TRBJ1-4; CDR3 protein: ASSQGGRGRNEKLF
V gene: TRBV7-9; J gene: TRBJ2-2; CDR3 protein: SSSPGGASGRSTGELF
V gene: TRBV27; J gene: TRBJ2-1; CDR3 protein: ASSSPRTGYNEQF
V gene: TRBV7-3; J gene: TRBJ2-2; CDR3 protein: ASSPSPTSPANTGELF
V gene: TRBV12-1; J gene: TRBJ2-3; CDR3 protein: ASSTWTGRTDTQY
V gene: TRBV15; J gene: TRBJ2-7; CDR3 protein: ATSRTSGTYEQY
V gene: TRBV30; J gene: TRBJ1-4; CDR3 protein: AGDRYNEKLF
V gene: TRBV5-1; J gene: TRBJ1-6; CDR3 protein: ASSSGQTRNSYNSPLH
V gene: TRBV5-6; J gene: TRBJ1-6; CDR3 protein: ASSRGGADYNSPLH
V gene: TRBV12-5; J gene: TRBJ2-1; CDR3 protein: ASGPPLQGVGEQF
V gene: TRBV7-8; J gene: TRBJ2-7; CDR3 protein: ASSSRGREQY
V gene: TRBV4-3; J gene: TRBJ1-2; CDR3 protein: ASSPGTPGGYGYT
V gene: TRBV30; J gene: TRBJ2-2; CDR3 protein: AWSVPGQGDLF
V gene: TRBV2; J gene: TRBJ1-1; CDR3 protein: ASSDDMNTEAF
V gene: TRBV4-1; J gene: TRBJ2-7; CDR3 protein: ASSQEGAGVSEQY
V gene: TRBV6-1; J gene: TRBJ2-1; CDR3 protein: ASSESTPSGSNEQF
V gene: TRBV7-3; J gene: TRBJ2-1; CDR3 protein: ASSLTPAGLAEYNEQF
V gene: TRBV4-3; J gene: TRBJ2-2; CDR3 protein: ASSQGHSNTGELF
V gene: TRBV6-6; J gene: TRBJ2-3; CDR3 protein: ASSPGGEDTQY
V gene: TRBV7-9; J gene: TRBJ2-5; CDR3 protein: SSSPGTAGETQY
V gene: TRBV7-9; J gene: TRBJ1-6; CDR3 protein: ASSLLERNSPLH
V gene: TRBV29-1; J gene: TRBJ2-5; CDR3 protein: SVDRGGRETQY
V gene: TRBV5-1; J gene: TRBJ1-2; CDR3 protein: ASSLNRDTQKE
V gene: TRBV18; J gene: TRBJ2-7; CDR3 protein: ASSPQDIYEQY
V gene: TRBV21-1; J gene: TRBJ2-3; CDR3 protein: ASSGRIAGNTDTQY
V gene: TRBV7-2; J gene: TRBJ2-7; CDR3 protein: ASSLVGSGDSSYEQY
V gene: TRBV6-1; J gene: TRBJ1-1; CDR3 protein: ASSLRDSQNTEAF
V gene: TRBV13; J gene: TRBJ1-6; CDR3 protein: ASSLLNSPLH
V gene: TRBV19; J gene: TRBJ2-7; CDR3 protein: ASSRDRSYEQY